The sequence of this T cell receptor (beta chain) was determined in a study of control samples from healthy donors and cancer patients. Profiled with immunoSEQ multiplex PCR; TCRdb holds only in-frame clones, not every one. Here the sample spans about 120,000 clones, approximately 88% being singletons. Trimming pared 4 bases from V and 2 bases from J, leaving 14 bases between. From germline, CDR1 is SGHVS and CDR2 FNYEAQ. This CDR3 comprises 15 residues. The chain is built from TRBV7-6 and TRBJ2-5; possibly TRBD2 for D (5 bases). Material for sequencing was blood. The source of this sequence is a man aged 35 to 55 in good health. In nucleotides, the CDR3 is TGTGCCAGCAGCTACCCGGGGTTGGGGCAAGAGACCCAGTACTTC. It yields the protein CASSYPGLGQETQYF.